The sample holds a few counts of the clone carrying this T cell receptor (beta chain). The target antigen is unknown. This sample stems from a study of beta chain features in type 1 diabetes. Study details: All samples together contributed 90 million to 130 million sorted cells for examination. General observations from the study: Any HLA effect on TCRB rearrangement was left unresolved by small sub-analyses. TCRB CDR3s from Type 1 diabetes patients were moderately but significantly shorter in all four CD4+ subsets. In comparison with healthy donors, patients had naive, central memory and Treg TCRB repertoires that appeared more similar.

Germline CDR1 SGHNT, CDR2 YYREEE (reference sequence). The V gene end was trimmed by 2 bases and the J gene end by 8 bases; junction bases not matched to a gene: 7. The CDR3 has 15 residues. Of the isolated RNA, all was reverse transcribed, and so the sequenced material was expressed TCRB transcripts. Repertoires were generated with immunoSEQ multiplex PCR, while TCRdb's copy carries only in-frame clones and drops some. The sample yields around 160,000 clones, around 8% seen once. Material: central memory CD4+ T cells from blood. The source is a woman under 30 with type 1 diabetes. This rearrangement joins TRBV5-4 to TRBJ1-2; the match to TRBD1 covers 12 bases. The CDR3 region is CASSFPGQGAGGYTF. CDR3 coding DNA: TGTGCCAGCAGCTTTCCGGGACAGGGGGCTGGGGGCTACACCTTC.